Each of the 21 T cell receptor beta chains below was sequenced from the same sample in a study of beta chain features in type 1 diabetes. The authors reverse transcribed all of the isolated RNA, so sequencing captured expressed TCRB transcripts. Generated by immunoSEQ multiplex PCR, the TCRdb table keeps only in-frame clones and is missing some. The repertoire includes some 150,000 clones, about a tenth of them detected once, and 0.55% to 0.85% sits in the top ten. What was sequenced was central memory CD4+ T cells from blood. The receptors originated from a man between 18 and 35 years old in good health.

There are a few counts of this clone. This CDR3 reads CASSLQGQGGDTQYF. As DNA, the CDR3 is TGTGCCAGCAGCTTACAGGGGCAGGGGGGAGATACGCAGTATTTT. The gene calls are TRBV7-9 and TRBJ2-3, with D possibly being TRBD1 (7 bases). With 2 bases removed from V and 5 bases from J, the gap between germline ends came to 14 bases. The CDR3 spans 15 residues. Germline CDR1 reads SEHNR; CDR2 reads FQNEAQ (reference sequence).

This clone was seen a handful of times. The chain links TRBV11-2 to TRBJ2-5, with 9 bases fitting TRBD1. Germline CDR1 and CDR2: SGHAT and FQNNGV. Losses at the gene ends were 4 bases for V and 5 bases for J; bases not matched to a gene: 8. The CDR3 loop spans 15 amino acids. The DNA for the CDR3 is TGTGCCAGCAGCTCGTACAGGGGGCAAATGGAGACCCAGTACTTC. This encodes CASSSYRGQMETQYF.

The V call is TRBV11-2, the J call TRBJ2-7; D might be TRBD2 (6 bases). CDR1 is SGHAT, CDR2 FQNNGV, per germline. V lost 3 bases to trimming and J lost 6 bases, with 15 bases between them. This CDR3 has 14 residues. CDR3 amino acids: CASSFRQGGVEQYF. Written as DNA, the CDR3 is TGTGCCAGCAGCTTTAGGCAGGGAGGCGTCGAGCAGTACTTC.

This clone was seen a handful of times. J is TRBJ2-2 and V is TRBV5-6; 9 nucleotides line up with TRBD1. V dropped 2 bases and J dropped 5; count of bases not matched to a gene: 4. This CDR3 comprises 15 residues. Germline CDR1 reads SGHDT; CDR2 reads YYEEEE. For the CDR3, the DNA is TGTGCCAGCAGCTTCTGGGACAGGGAGACCGGGGAGCTGTTTTTT. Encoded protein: CASSFWDRETGELFF.

The CDR3 loop reads CASSPRRLAGHYGTDTQYF. The CDR3 DNA follows: TGTGCCAGCAGTCCAAGGCGGCTAGCGGGGCACTATGGCACAGATACGCAGTATTTT. The V and J genes are TRBV21-1 and TRBJ2-3; the listed D gene, TRBD2, was not tested against the DNA. TRBV21-1 corresponds to a pseudogene. This CDR3 is 19 amino acids long.

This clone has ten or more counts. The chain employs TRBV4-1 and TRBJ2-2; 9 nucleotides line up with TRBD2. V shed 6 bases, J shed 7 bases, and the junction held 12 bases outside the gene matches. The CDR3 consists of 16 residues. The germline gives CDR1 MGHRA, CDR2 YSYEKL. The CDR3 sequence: CASRPSSLLAGGELFF. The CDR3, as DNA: TGCGCCAGCAGGCCCAGCTCCCTACTAGCGGGCGGGGAGCTGTTTTTT.

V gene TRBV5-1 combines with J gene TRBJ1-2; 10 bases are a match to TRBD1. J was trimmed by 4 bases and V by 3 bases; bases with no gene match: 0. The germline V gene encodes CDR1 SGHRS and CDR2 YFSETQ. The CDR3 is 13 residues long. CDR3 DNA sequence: TGCGCCAGCAGCTGGGACAGGGGCTATGGCTACACCTTC. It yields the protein CASSWDRGYGYTF.

CDR3 sequence: CASRNLGVDREAFF. As DNA, the CDR3 is TGCGCCAGCAGGAACCTGGGGGTTGACAGGGAAGCTTTCTTT. The chain recombines TRBV4-1 with TRBJ1-1; tentatively, D is TRBD1 (6 bases). Trimming took off 6 bases at V and 8 bases at J, with 19 bases between the two ends. Germline CDR1 and CDR2: MGHRA and YSYEKL. CDR3 length: 14 amino acids.

DNA of the CDR3: TGTGCCAGCAGCCCCGGGACAGAGACCCCAGAGCAGTACTTC. Translation gives CASSPGTETPEQYF. The chain joins TRBV5-4 to TRBJ2-7; TRBD1 agrees at 7 bases. The germline gives CDR1 SGHNT, CDR2 YYREEE (reference sequence). CDR3 size: 14 residues. V dropped 4 bases and J dropped 7; count of bases not matched to a gene: 11.

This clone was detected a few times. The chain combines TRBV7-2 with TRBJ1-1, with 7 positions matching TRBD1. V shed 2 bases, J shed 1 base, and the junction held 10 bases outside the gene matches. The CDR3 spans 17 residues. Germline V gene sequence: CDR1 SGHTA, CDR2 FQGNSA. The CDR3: CASSLFGQDWGNTEAFF. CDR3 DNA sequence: TGTGCCAGCAGCTTATTTGGACAGGACTGGGGGAACACTGAAGCTTTCTTT.

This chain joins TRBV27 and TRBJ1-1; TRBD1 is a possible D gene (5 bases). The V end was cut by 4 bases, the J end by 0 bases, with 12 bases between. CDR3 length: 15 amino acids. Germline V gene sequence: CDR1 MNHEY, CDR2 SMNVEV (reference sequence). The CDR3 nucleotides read TGTGCCAGCAGTTCCGGACAAGTCATGAACACTGAAGCTTTCTTT. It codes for CASSSGQVMNTEAFF.

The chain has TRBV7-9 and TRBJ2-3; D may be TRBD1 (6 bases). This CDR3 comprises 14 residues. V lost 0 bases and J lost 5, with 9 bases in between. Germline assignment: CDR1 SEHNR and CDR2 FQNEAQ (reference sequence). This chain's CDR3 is CASSLAGAKDTQYF. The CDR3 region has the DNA TGTGCCAGCAGCTTAGCGGGGGCGAAAGATACGCAGTATTTT.

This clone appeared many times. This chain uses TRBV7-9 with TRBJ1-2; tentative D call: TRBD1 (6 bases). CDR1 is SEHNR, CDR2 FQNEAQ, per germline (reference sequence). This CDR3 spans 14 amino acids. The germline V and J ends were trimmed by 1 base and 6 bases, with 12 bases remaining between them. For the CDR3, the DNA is TGTGCCAGCAGCTTAGTTCAGGGGCGAGATGGCTACACCTTC. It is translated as CASSLVQGRDGYTF.

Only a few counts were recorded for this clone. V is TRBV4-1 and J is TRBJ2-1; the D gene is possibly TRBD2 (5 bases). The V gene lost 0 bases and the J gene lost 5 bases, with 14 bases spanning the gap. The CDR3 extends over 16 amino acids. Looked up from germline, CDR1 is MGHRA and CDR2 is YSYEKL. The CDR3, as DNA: TGCGCCAGCAGCCAAGAAGCGGCGCGTGGAGACAATGAGCAGTTCTTC. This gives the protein CASSQEAARGDNEQFF.

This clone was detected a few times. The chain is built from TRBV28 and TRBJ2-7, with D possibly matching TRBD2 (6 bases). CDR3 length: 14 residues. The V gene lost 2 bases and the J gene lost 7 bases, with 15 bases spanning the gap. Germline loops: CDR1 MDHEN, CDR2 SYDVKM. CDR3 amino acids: CASSLGIGGREQYF. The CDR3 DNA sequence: TGTGCCAGCAGTTTAGGGATTGGTGGGAGGGAGCAGTACTTC.

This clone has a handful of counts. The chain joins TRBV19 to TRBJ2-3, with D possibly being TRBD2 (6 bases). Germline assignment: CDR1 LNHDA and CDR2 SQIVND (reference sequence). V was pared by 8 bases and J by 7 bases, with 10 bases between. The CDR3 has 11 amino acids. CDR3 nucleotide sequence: TGTGCCAGTCTGCGCGGGAATACGCAGTATTTT. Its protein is CASLRGNTQYF.

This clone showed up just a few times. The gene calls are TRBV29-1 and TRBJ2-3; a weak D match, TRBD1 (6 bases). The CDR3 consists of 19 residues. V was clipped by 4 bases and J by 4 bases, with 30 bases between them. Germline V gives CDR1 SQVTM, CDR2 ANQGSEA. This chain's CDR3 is CSVVLGAGTAHYTPDTQYF. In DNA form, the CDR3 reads TGCAGCGTTGTTTTGGGGGCCGGGACCGCTCATTATACCCCAGATACGCAGTATTTT.

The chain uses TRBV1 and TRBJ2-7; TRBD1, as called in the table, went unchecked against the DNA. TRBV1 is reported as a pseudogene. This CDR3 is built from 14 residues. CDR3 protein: CTSRDRDSSYEQYF. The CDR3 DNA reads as TGCACCAGCAGGGACAGGGATAGCTCCTACGAGCAGTACTTC.

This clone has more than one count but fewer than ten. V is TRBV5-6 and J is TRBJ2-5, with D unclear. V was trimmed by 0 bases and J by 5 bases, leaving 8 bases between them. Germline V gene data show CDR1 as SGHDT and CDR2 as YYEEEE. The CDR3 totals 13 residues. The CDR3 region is CASSLVPRETQYF. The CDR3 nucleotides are TGTGCCAGCAGCTTGGTTCCTAGGGAGACCCAGTACTTC.

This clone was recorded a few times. CDR3 loop: CASSQTANYGYTF. The DNA of the CDR3 is TGTGCCAGCAGCCAAACGGCTAACTATGGCTACACCTTC. The chain uses TRBV11-2 and TRBJ1-2; D not certain. Deletions cut 5 bases from V and 0 bases from J, with 7 bases between. Germline V gene data show CDR1 as SGHAT and CDR2 as FQNNGV. The CDR3 extends over 13 amino acids. The whole variable domain, filled in from reference TRBV11-2 and TRBJ1-2, reads EAGVAQSPRYKIIEKRQSVAFWCNPISGHATLYWYQQILGQGPKLLIQFQNNGVVDDSQLPKDRFSAERLKGVDSTLKIQPAKLEDSAVYLCASSQTANYGYTFGSGTRLTVV.

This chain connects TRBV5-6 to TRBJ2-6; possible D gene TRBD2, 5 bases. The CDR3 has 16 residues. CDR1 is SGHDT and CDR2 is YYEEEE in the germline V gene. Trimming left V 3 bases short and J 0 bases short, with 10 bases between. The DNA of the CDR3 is TGTGCCAGCAGCTCGGGGTGGGGCTCTGGGGCCAACGTCCTGACTTTC. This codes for CASSSGWGSGANVLTF.